This TCR beta chain was recorded in a study of OX40 agonist ivuxolimab in advanced cancers. Patients were ineligible given autoimmune disease history or systemic immunosuppression. The V gene lost 0 bases and the J gene lost 5 bases, with 4 bases spanning the gap. The V gene's germline CDR1 is GTSNPN and CDR2 SVGIG (reference sequence). The CDR3 is 11 amino acids. TCRdb's copy holds only in-frame clones and misses some; the assay was immunoSEQ multiplex PCR. The repertoire holds about 40,000 clones, with roughly 82% as singletons. The clonotype originates from an adult with an advanced solid tumor such as melanoma, head and neck, liver or kidney cancer. This material consisted of CD4+ or CD8+ T cells sorted from blood, taken in a trial of the OX40 agonist ivuxolimab. The chain couples TRBV30 to TRBJ2-5; no clear D gene. The CDR3 here is CAWSVLETQYF. In DNA, the CDR3 is TGTGCCTGGAGTGTACTGGAGACCCAGTACTTC.